A selection of T cell receptor beta chains follows, all from one sample in a study of T cells in Graves' hyperthyroidism and ophthalmopathy. TCRdb re-called the multiplex PCR reads through MiXCR, storing one row per CDR3 protein. The table records over 700,000 distinct CDR3 sequences, 35% to 45% of them present only once. Sequencing was performed on blood. Source of these receptors: a man aged 18 to 30 with Graves' hyperthyroidism. CDR3s include the opening cysteine and the closing phenylalanine or tryptophan. The D gene is left open where the match is weak. Rows give clone size only sometimes, using once, few, many, or a class for an expanded clone.

v_gene,j_gene,abundance,d_gene,CDR3nt,CDR3aa
TRBV25-1,TRBJ2-7,many,-,TGTGCCAGCAGTGATTGGACTGGTTCCTACGAGCAGTACTTC,CASSDWTGSYEQYF
TRBV7-9,TRBJ1-1,few,-,TGTGCCAGCAGCTTTGCGCAGGGTCAGAACACTGAAGCTTTCTTT,CASSFAQGQNTEAFF
TRBV5-4,TRBJ2-7,-,TRBD2,TGTGCCAGCAGCGGGGGAGGGTTACTCGAGCAGTACTTC,CASSGGGLLEQYF
TRBV6-5,TRBJ2-7,many,TRBD1,TGTGCCAGCAGTCACGGGACAGACTACGAGCAGTACTTC,CASSHGTDYEQYF
TRBV6-5,TRBJ1-5,-,-,TGTGCCAGCAGTCCTCCCCCGGGGGAAGGAAAGCCCCAGCATTTT,CASSPPPGEGKPQHF
TRBV20-1,TRBJ1-1,-,-,TGCAGTGCCCATGATCCGGGACATAACACTGAAGCTTTCTTT,CSAHDPGHNTEAFF
TRBV5-1,TRBJ2-7,-,TRBD2,TGCGCCAGCAGCCCGGGACTAGCGGGAGTAGGAACCTACGAGCAGTACTTC,CASSPGLAGVGTYEQYF
TRBV7-8,TRBJ2-7,many,-,TGTGCCAGCAGCCCCCCAGCCTCCTACGAGCAGTACTTC,CASSPPASYEQYF
TRBV9,TRBJ1-3,-,-,TGTGCCAGCAGCGGGACAACAGGGTCTGGAAACACCATATATTTT,CASSGTTGSGNTIYF
TRBV7-2,TRBJ2-5,-,TRBD2,TGTGCCAGCAGCTTCTGGCGGGAGGACATCCAAGAGACCCAGTACTTC,CASSFWREDIQETQYF
TRBV6-5,TRBJ1-1,-,-,TGTGCCAGCAGTTTCCCGACGGACCTCACTGAAGCTTTCTTT,CASSFPTDLTEAFF
TRBV7-9,TRBJ1-1,many,-,TGTGCCAGCAGCCCCCCTGGGGGAATGTACACTGAAGCTTTCTTT,CASSPPGGMYTEAFF
TRBV20-1,TRBJ2-1,-,-,TGCAGTGCTAGTCCAGCGGGTACCTACAATGAGCAGTTCTTC,CSASPAGTYNEQFF
TRBV6-5,TRBJ1-1,few,-,TGTGCCAGCAGCCCCATCGGGGAGGGGCTGACTGAAGCTTTCTTT,CASSPIGEGLTEAFF
TRBV6-1,TRBJ1-5,many,-,TGTGCCAGCAGTGAAGGGCGCAGCTTGGATTGGCCCCAGCATTTT,CASSEGRSLDWPQHF